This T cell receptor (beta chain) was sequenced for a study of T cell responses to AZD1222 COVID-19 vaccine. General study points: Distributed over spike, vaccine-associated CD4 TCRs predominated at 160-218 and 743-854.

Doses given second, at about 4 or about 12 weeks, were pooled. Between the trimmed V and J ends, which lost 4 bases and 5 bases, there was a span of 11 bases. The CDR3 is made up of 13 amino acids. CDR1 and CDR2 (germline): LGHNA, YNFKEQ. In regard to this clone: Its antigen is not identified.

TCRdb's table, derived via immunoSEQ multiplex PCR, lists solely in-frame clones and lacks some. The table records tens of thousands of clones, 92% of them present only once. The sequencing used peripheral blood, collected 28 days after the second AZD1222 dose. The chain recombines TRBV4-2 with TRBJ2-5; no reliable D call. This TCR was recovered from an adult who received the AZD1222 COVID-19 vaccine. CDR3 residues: CASSPERWETQYF. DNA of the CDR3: TGTGCCAGCAGCCCGGAGCGATGGGAGACCCAGTACTTC.